A single sample is the source of the 10 T cell receptor beta chains below, sequenced in a study of spatial heterogeneity in lung cancer. Stated time point: sample taken at primary tumor resection. No cognate antigen is known for these TCRs. Each CDR3 protein is one row after TCRdb ran MiXCR on the 5' RACE reads. This repertoire shows 9,500 to 11,000 distinct CDR3 sequences, approximately 4.7% found once; its top ten account for about an eighth. General study results and limits: One measure, the expanded intratumoral alpha and beta TCR count, tracked tumor mutation counts.

The sequencing here drew on lung tumor tissue, taken at surgery. These receptors all come from a male donor with early-stage non-small cell lung cancer.

At least ten counts were recorded for this clonotype. This beta chain is a stray read from a library made for alpha chains; its abundance is not meaningful. The V gene is TRBV7-3, the J gene TRBJ2-1; 10 nucleotides line up with TRBD2. The CDR3 totals 15 residues. Germline V gene data show CDR1 as SGHTA and CDR2 as FQGTGA. V lost 4 bases, J lost 5 bases, and 5 bases stayed unmatched. CDR3 nucleotide sequence: TGTGCCAGCAGCTCCATAGCGGGGGGAAACAATGAGCAGTTCTTC. This translates into CASSSIAGGNNEQFF.

This clonotype was counted only a few times. The library was prepared for alpha chains; this beta chain is a stray read, so its frequency means little. As DNA, the CDR3 is TGTGCCAGCAGTTACACGGCAGGGACGGATCAGCCCCAGCATTTT. Its protein product is CASSYTAGTDQPQHF. This sequence joins TRBV6-2 or TRBV6-3 and TRBJ1-5, with D possibly matching TRBD1 (5 bases). V lost 2 bases to trimming and J lost 5 bases, with 13 bases between them. The germline CDR1 and CDR2 sequences are MNHEY and SVGEGT. This CDR3 spans 15 amino acids.

Comments on this clonotype: The library was built for alpha chains, so this beta chain is an off-target read and its size means little. The J gene is TRBJ2-7, the V gene TRBV5-4; D is uncertain. CDR3 length: 13 residues. The V end was cut by 7 bases, the J end by 3 bases, with 14 bases between. In germline, CDR1 is SGHNT, CDR2 YYREEE (reference sequence). CDR3 nucleotides: TGTGCCAGCGGAGCTTACGGCGGCTACGAGCAGTACTTC. Protein product: CASGAYGGYEQYF.

This clonotype has at least ten counts. This beta chain turned up in a library designed for alpha chains; as an off-target read, its abundance says little. The rearrangement links TRBV28 to TRBJ1-2, with 10 bases that match TRBD1. J gave up 0 bases and V 10 bases, and 8 bases lay outside the gene matches. From germline, CDR1 is MDHEN and CDR2 SYDVKM. CDR3 length: 15 residues. The CDR3 DNA reads as TGTGCCACCAGCCTAGGACAGGGGGCTAACTATGGCTACACCTTC. This translates into CATSLGQGANYGYTF.

This clonotype showed up many times. This beta chain turned up in a library designed for alpha chains; as an off-target read, its abundance says little. The chain joins TRBV4-3 to TRBJ2-4, with 7 nucleotides matching TRBD1. The CDR3 contains 15 residues. Germline loops: CDR1 LGHNA, CDR2 YSLEER. The V and J ends lost 0 bases and 3 bases, in that order; junction bases with no gene match: 2. The CDR3 spells CASSQDTGVKNIQYF. CDR3 sequence (DNA): TGCGCCAGCAGCCAAGATACAGGGGTCAAAAACATTCAGTACTTC.

Many counts were recorded for this clonotype. This beta chain is an off-target read within a library intended for alpha chains, so its frequency means little. The rearrangement links TRBV6-1 to TRBJ1-5; TRBD1 is a possible D gene (5 bases). The length of the CDR3 is 14 residues. The germline V gene encodes CDR1 MNHNS and CDR2 SASEGT. V lost 7 bases, J lost 3 bases, and 13 bases lay in between. For the CDR3, the DNA is TGTGCCAGCACCAACTCAGGACACAATCAGCCCCAGCATTTT. It codes for CASTNSGHNQPQHF.

This clonotype has ten or more counts. This beta chain represents an off-target read in a library built for alpha chains; its size is of limited meaning. This chain connects TRBV4-2 to TRBJ1-1; D uncertain. Trimming took 2 bases from V and 1 from J, leaving 8 bases between them. CDR1 and CDR2 (germline): LGHNA, YNFKEQ. The CDR3 contains 14 residues. The CDR3 region is CASSQLPENTEAFF. The CDR3 DNA reads as TGTGCCAGCAGCCAATTACCCGAGAACACTGAAGCTTTCTTT.

Many counts were recorded for this clonotype. Being off target in a library aimed at alpha chains, this beta chain has a size of little meaning. The gene calls are TRBV6-5 and TRBJ2-7, with TRBD2 as a possible D gene (6 bases). V was shortened by 2 bases and J by 7 bases, with 9 bases between the two germline ends. This CDR3 is built from 12 residues. Looked up from germline, CDR1 is MNHEY and CDR2 is SVGAGI. The CDR3 reads CASSYVGGEQYF. The CDR3, as DNA: TGTGCCAGCAGTTACGTGGGGGGAGAGCAGTACTTC.

By share, this clonotype ranks as medium-sized. The library was built for alpha chains, so this beta chain is an off-target read and its size means little. V usage is TRBV20-1 and J usage is TRBJ2-3; unclear D gene. Germline assignment: CDR1 DFQATT and CDR2 SNEGSKA (reference sequence). The V gene lost 0 bases and the J gene lost 0 bases, with 7 bases spanning the gap. CDR3 length equals 14 residues. CDR3 loop: CSARDFRSTDTQYF. CDR3 nucleotide sequence: TGCAGTGCTAGAGATTTCCGTAGCACAGATACGCAGTATTTT.

This clonotype was picked up many times. A library made for alpha chains picked up this beta chain off target, so its size means little. The rearrangement joins TRBV4-1 to TRBJ1-2; TRBD1 agrees at 11 bases. The J segment lost 4 bases and the V segment lost 3 bases, leaving 1 base of the junction unmatched. The germline V gene has CDR1 MGHRA and CDR2 YSYEKL. CDR3 length: 14 residues. Here the CDR3 reads CASSQGTGGYGYTF. CDR3 nucleotides: TGCGCCAGCAGCCAGGGGACAGGGGGCTATGGCTACACCTTC.